Below, 23 T cell receptor beta chains from the same sample are listed, as sequenced in a study of OX40 agonist ivuxolimab in advanced cancers. Assay: immunoSEQ multiplex PCR; the TCRdb copy retains only in-frame clones and omits some. The sample consists of approximately 70,000 clones, around 83% of them appearing once. The material sequenced was CD4+ or CD8+ T cells sorted from blood, taken in a trial of the OX40 agonist ivuxolimab. The receptors shown here come from an adult with an advanced solid tumor such as melanoma, head and neck, liver or kidney cancer.

This clone was recorded only once. V gene TRBV9 combines with J gene TRBJ2-4; 9 bases map to TRBD2. Trimming at V came to 0 bases and at J to 5 bases, leaving 3 bases not matched to a gene. The CDR3 length is 15 residues. Germline-derived CDR1 and CDR2 are SGDLS and YYNGEE. The CDR3 is CASSVDAGGQNIQYF. The CDR3 nucleotides are TGTGCCAGCAGCGTAGACGCGGGGGGGCAAAACATTCAGTACTTC. The variable domain in full, with the rest retrieved from reference TRBV9 and TRBJ2-4, is DSGVTQTPKHLITATGQRVTLRCSPRSGDLSVYWYQQSLDQGLQFLIQYYNGEERAKGNILERFSAQQFPDLHSELNLSSLELGDSALYFCASSVDAGGQNIQYFGAGTRLSVL.

This chain connects TRBV11-3 to TRBJ2-7; D might be TRBD1 or TRBD2, each matching 5 bases. This CDR3 contains 14 residues. Looked up from germline, CDR1 is SGHNT and CDR2 is YENEEA. V shed 5 bases and J shed 0 bases, with 11 bases lying between them. The CDR3 reads CASSPGPSSYEQYF. The CDR3 DNA reads as TGTGCCAGCAGCCCGGGACCTTCCTCCTACGAGCAGTACTTC.

The V and J genes are TRBV5-6 and TRBJ1-4; TRBD1 matches at 9 bases. Germline CDR1 is SGHDT and CDR2 is YYEEEE. There are 16 residues in the CDR3. V lost 0 bases to trimming and J lost 8 bases; unmatched junction nucleotides: 8. The CDR3 DNA sequence: TGTGCCAGCAGCTTGGTTGGACAGGGGTTTGGAGAAAAACTGTTTTTT. It translates to CASSLVGQGFGEKLFF.

The chain has TRBV6-1 and TRBJ1-2, with TRBD1 as a possible D gene (5 bases). The V gene lost 6 bases and the J gene lost 2 bases, with 13 bases spanning the gap. Per germline, CDR1 MNHNS and CDR2 SASEGT. This CDR3 comprises 14 residues. The chain's CDR3 is CASSPADRNYGYTF. CDR3 DNA: TGTGCCAGCAGCCCTGCAGACAGAAACTATGGCTACACCTTC.

This clone was recorded once. The J gene is TRBJ1-1, the V gene TRBV18; the D gene is possibly TRBD1 (6 bases). Looked up from germline, CDR1 is KGHSH and CDR2 is LQKENI. This CDR3 is 15 amino acids long. V shed 6 bases and J shed 3 bases, with 17 bases lying between them. DNA for the CDR3: TGTGCCAGCTCCTTGAAGCACGGGGGCGACACTGAAGCTTTCTTT. It codes for CASSLKHGGDTEAFF.

This clone was detected only a few times. The gene calls are TRBV29-1 and TRBJ1-5; D remains ambiguous. The germline CDR1 and CDR2 sequences are SQVTM and ANQGSEA. This CDR3 spans 13 amino acids. V was cut by 6 bases and J by 4 bases, with 13 bases left in between. CDR3 nucleotides: TGCAGCGTGAGAGACAACCATAATCAGCCCCAGCATTTT. This sequence encodes CSVRDNHNQPQHF.

For this clone: An end of the junction differs from the germline gene, which may be a read error. The J gene is TRBJ2-3, the V gene TRBV18, with 10 bases matching TRBD2. Looked up from germline, CDR1 is KGHSH and CDR2 is LQKENI. The CDR3 spans 16 residues. The CDR3 DNA reads TGTGCCAGTTCACCAGGTCTGCTAGCGGGGGCGGATACGCAGTATTTT. The encoded protein is CASSPGLLAGADTQYF.

The chain has TRBV28 and TRBJ2-1; D unresolved. V was pared by 5 bases and J by 8 bases, with 10 bases between. The CDR3 runs to 12 residues. Germline V gene data show CDR1 as MDHEN and CDR2 as SYDVKM. Written as DNA, the CDR3 is TGTGCCAGCAGTCCAGATTTTGATGAGCAGTTCTTC. It codes for CASSPDFDEQFF.

The chain links TRBV9 to TRBJ1-5; unclear D gene. Germline V CDR1 and CDR2: SGDLS, YYNGEE. CDR3 length: 14 residues. V was shortened by 0 bases and J by 7 bases, with 11 bases between the two germline ends. CDR3 DNA: TGTGCCAGCAGCGTAGGAACGGAGGGACAGCCCCAGCATTTT. It specifies CASSVGTEGQPQHF.

J is TRBJ2-1 and V is TRBV27; 8 bases fit TRBD2. Trimming removed 3 bases from V and 10 bases from J; junction bases left unmatched: 11. This CDR3 is built from 15 residues. From germline, CDR1 is MNHEY and CDR2 SMNVEV (reference sequence). Here the CDR3 reads CASSLVRFGGAEQFF. CDR3 nucleotides: TGTGCCAGCAGTTTGGTCCGCTTCGGGGGGGCCGAGCAGTTCTTC.

On this clone itself: Other DNA variants within this sample encode the same CDR3. This chain joins TRBV6-5 and TRBJ2-1, with no clear D. Germline CDR1 MNHEY, CDR2 SVGAGI. V was pared by 2 bases and J by 0 bases, with 8 bases between. This CDR3 spans 15 amino acids. CDR3 amino acids: CASSYRWSSYNEQFF. Here the CDR3 DNA reads TGTGCCAGCAGTTACCGTTGGAGCTCCTACAATGAGCAGTTCTTC.

This rearrangement joins TRBV5-1 to TRBJ2-7; 9 bases match TRBD1. The V and J ends lost 7 bases and 5 bases, in that order; junction bases with no gene match: 7. The CDR3 totals 13 residues. Germline CDR1 is SGHRS and CDR2 is YFSETQ. CDR3 in DNA: TGCGCCAGCTACCAGGACAGGGGAAACGAGCAGTACTTC. This gives the protein CASYQDRGNEQYF.

This clone was picked up one time. This chain joins TRBV27 and TRBJ2-5, with 9 bases lining up with TRBD1. The tail of the sequence fits TRBJ2-7 better, so the J call may be wrong. Germline-derived CDR1 and CDR2 are MNHEY and SMNVEV (reference sequence). This CDR3 contains 19 residues. The CDR3: CASSLLWPDGTGSSYEQYF. The DNA for the CDR3 is TGTGCCAGCAGTTTATTATGGCCCGACGGGACAGGGAGCTCCTACGAGCAGTACTTC.

The chain combines TRBV28 with TRBJ1-2; D is perhaps TRBD1 (5 bases). Trimming stripped 5 bases from V and 4 bases from J, with 14 bases between. CDR3 length: 14 amino acids. Germline CDR1 and CDR2: MDHEN and SYDVKM. CDR3 coding DNA: TGTGCCAGCAGTCCTCCCTCTGGGGCCTATGGCTACACCTTC. This codes for CASSPPSGAYGYTF.

This CDR3 is CASKGWTANTGELFF. The CDR3 nucleotides read TGTGCCAGCAAAGGGTGGACGGCGAACACCGGGGAGCTGTTTTTT. J is TRBJ2-2 and V is TRBV13; no firm D call. V lost 7 bases to trimming and J lost 0 bases, with 12 bases between them. The V gene's germline CDR1 is PRHDT and CDR2 FYEKMQ (reference sequence). The CDR3 extends over 15 amino acids. Combining the CDR3 with reference TRBV13 and TRBJ2-2 gives the whole variable domain AAGVIQSPRHLIKEKRETATLKCYPIPRHDTVYWYQQGPGQDPQFLISFYEKMQSDKGSIPDRFSAQQFSDYHSELNMSSLELGDSALYFCASKGWTANTGELFFGEGSRLTVL.

J is TRBJ1-4 and V is TRBV30, with 9 bases matching TRBD1. Trimming took 8 bases from V and 2 from J; bases not matched to a gene: 12. The CDR3 covers 16 residues. From germline, CDR1 is GTSNPN and CDR2 SVGIG (reference sequence). Here the CDR3 reads CASVPGQGLTNEKLFF. The DNA for the CDR3 is TGTGCCAGCGTTCCGGGACAGGGACTTACTAATGAAAAACTGTTTTTT.

The chain recombines TRBV6-6 with TRBJ2-2; a weak D match, TRBD1 (6 bases). The CDR3 totals 14 residues. CDR1 and CDR2 from the germline V gene are MNHNY and SVGAGI (reference sequence). Trimming stripped 7 bases from V and 8 bases from J, with 17 bases between. CDR3 protein: CASTTLTGLGELFF. Written as DNA, the CDR3 is TGTGCCAGCACCACACTTACAGGGTTGGGGGAGCTGTTTTTT.

V gene TRBV2 combines with J gene TRBJ1-1; D is undetermined. With 6 bases removed from V and 11 bases from J, the gap between germline ends came to 13 bases. The CDR3 totals 11 residues. Looked up from germline, CDR1 is SNHLY and CDR2 is FYNNEI. The CDR3 bases are TGTGCCAGCAGCAGTAATTCCGAGGCTTTCTTT. It is translated as CASSSNSEAFF. The whole variable domain, filled in from reference TRBV2 and TRBJ1-1, reads EPEVTQTPSHQVTQMGQEVILRCVPISNHLYFYWYRQILGQKVEFLVSFYNNEISEKSEIFDDQFSVERPDGSNFTLKIRSTKLEDSAMYFCASSSNSEAFFGQGTRLTVV.

The CDR3 here is CASSFIIGQGHGYTF. Written as DNA, the CDR3 is TGTGCCAGCAGCTTTATAATAGGACAGGGCCATGGCTACACCTTC. The chain joins TRBV5-8 to TRBJ1-2; TRBD1 matches 8 bases. V lost 2 bases and J lost 6; bases outside the gene matches: 9. The CDR3 contains 15 residues. Germline CDR1 reads SGHTS; CDR2 reads YDEGEE.

The V call is TRBV19, the J call TRBJ1-5; no definite D call. This CDR3 contains 11 residues. V was pared by 4 bases and J by 7 bases, with 5 bases between. Germline lookup yields CDR1 LNHDA and CDR2 SQIVND (reference sequence). This CDR3 is CASSSGQPQHF. CDR3 nucleotides: TGTGCCAGTAGTAGCGGGCAGCCCCAGCATTTT.

The chain is built from TRBV7-6 and TRBJ2-5; no firm D call. This CDR3 contains 12 residues. CDR1 and CDR2 from the germline V gene are SGHVS and FNYEAQ. Between the trimmed V and J ends, which lost 1 base and 4 bases, there was a span of 4 bases. In nucleotides, the CDR3 is TGTGCCAGCAGCTTAGTTGGAGAGACCCAGTACTTC. Its translation: CASSLVGETQYF. Full variable domain (remainder filled in from reference TRBV7-6 and TRBJ2-5): GAGVSQSPRYKVTKRGQDVALRCDPISGHVSLYWYRQALGQGPEFLTYFNYEAQQDKSGLPNDRFSAERPEGSISTLTIQRTEQRDSAMYRCASSLVGETQYFGPGTRLLVL.

The chain carries TRBV6-1 and TRBJ1-4, with D perhaps matching TRBD1 (6 bases). Germline lookup yields CDR1 MNHNS and CDR2 SASEGT. This CDR3 is built from 14 residues. V lost 8 bases and J 0 bases, leaving 10 bases between the germline ends. The DNA of the CDR3 is TGTGCCAGCCGGCCAGGGGCAACTAATGAAAAACTGTTTTTT. Encoded protein: CASRPGATNEKLFF.

The rearrangement uses TRBV11-1 and TRBJ2-1; D remains ambiguous. This CDR3 is built from 13 residues. Germline values: CDR1 SGHAT, CDR2 FQDESV (reference sequence). Trimming removed 4 bases at V and 8 bases at J, with 12 bases between. The CDR3, as DNA: TGTGCCAGCAGCTCGGGCTTGAGTGATGAGCAGTTCTTC. Translation: CASSSGLSDEQFF.